Sequencing of this T cell receptor (beta chain) was carried out in a study of blood T cell repertoires in COVID-19. The overall study: T cells, B-cell-depleted T cells, or PBMCs provided the cDNA or gDNA that served as material.

In the original workflow: Cell counts per sample came from amplifying reference gene primers. Method: immunoSEQ multiplex PCR; TCRdb's copy keeps in-frame clones and lacks some. The DNA gave D and trimming, while V, J and clone size come from that table. The sample records about 90,000 clones, about 91% being singletons. This clone was observed once. Germline CDR1 is KGHDR and CDR2 is SFDVKD. The junction had 15 bases not matched to a gene; V was cut back by 5 bases and J by 7 bases. The CDR3 loop spans 17 amino acids. Sequencing was done on a sample of peripheral blood. This receptor was identified in a human donor with active COVID-19. The donor label of this sample is uncertain. The rearrangement joins TRBV24-1 to TRBJ2-1; 8 nucleotides align to TRBD1. Written as DNA, the CDR3 is TGTGCCACCAGTGCCCGACAGGGGATATTAGTGTCGAATGAGCAGTTCTTC. Encoded protein: CATSARQGILVSNEQFF.